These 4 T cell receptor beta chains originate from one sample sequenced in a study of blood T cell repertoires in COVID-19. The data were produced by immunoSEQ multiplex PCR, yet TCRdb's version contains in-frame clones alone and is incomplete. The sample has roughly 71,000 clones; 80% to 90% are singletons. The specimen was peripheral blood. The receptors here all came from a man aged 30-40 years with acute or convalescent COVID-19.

CDR3 sequence reads: CASSPRQGYNSPLHF. In DNA, the CDR3 is TGTGCCAGCAGTCCAAGACAGGGGTATAATTCACCCCTCCACTTT. The chain joins TRBV27 to TRBJ1-6; TRBD1 matches 8 bases. In germline, CDR1 is MNHEY, CDR2 SMNVEV (reference sequence). V lost 5 bases and J lost 4; bases outside the gene matches: 4. CDR3 length: 15 residues.

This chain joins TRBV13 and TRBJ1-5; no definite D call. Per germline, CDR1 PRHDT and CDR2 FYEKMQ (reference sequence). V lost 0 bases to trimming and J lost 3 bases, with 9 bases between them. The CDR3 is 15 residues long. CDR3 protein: CASSLGTGLNQPQHF. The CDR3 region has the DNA TGTGCCAGCAGCTTAGGGACCGGACTCAATCAGCCCCAGCATTTT.

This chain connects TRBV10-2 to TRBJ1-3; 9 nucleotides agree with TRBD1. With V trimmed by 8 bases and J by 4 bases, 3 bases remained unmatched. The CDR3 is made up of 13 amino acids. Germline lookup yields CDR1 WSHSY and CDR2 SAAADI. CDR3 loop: CASVQGAGNTIYF. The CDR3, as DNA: TGCGCCAGCGTACAGGGGGCAGGAAACACCATATATTTT.

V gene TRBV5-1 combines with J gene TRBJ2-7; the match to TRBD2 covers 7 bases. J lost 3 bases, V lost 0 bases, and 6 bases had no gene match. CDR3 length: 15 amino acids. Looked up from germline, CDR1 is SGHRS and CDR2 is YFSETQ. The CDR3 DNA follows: TGCGCCAGCAGCTTGGTGGCGGGAGAAGTCTACGAGCAGTACTTC. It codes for CASSLVAGEVYEQYF.